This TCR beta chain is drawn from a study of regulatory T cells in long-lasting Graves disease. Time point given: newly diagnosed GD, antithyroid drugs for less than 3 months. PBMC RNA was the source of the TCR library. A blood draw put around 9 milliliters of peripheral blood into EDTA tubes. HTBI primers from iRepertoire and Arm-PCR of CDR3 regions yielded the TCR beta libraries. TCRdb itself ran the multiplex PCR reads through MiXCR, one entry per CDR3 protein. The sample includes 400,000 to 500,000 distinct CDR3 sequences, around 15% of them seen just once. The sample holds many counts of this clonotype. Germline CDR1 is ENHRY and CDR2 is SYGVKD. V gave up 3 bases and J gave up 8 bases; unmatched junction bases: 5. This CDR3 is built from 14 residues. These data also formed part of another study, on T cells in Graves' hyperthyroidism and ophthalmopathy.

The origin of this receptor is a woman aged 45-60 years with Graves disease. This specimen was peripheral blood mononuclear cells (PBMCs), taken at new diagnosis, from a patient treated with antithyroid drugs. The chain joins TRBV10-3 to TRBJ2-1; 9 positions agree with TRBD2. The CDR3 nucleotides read TGTGCCATCAGTGATAGGCGCGGGAGGGATGAGCAGTTCTTC. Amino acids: CAISDRRGRDEQFF.